The clone carrying this T cell receptor beta chain was counted between two and nine times. Its antigen is unknown. At one end the junction does not follow the germline gene, possibly because of a read error. The germline CDR1 and CDR2 sequences are MGHRA and YSYEKL. This CDR3 region has 16 residues. This sample is part of a study of cytomegalovirus exposure and HLA in healthy donors. The PCR had 60 Vbeta and 13 Jbeta primers. Some clones are missing from TCRdb's copy, which holds only in-frame ones; the method was immunoSEQ multiplex PCR. The sample yields 150,000 to 200,000 clones, around 62% seen once. Notes on the study in general: In a later analysis, the majority of CMV-associated beta chains seemingly showed HLA restriction.

The chain uses TRBV4-1 and TRBJ2-3, with 12 bases that match TRBD2. This receptor was taken from a man in his forties or fifties in good health and CMV-seronegative. The sample consisted of PBMCs. CDR3 sequence: CASSPSLAGGTDTQYF. The CDR3 DNA reads TGTGCCAGCAGCCCCAGCCTAGCGGGGGGGACAGATACGCAGTATTTT.